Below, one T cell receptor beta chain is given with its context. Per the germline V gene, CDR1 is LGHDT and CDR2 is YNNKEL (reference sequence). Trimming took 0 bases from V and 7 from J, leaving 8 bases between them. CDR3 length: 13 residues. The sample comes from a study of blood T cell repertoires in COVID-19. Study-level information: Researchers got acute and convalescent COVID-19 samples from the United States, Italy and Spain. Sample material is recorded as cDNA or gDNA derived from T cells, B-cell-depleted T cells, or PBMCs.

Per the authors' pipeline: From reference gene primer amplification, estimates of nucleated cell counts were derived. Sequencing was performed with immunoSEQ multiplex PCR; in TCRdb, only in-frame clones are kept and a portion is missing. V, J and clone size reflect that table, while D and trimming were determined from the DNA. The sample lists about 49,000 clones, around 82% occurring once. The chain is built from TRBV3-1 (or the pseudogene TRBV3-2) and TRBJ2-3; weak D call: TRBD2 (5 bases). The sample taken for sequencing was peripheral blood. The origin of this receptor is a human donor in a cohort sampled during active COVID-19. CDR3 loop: CASSQERRNTQYF. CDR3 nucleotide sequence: TGTGCCAGCAGCCAAGAACGGAGGAATACGCAGTATTTT.